The 13 T cell receptor beta chains below come from one sample, sequenced in a study of blood T cell repertoires in COVID-19. Sequencing used immunoSEQ multiplex PCR; TCRdb keeps in-frame clones, though not all of them. This table holds 180,000 or so clones, roughly 88% found once. The source material was PBMCs or T cells enriched from blood (not recorded which). Receptors were obtained from a woman younger than 45 who had recovered from COVID-19.

The J gene is TRBJ2-1, the V gene TRBV3-1 (or the pseudogene TRBV3-2); 9 positions agree with TRBD2. J lost 9 bases, V lost 6 bases, and 6 bases had no gene match. The germline V gene encodes CDR1 LGHDT and CDR2 YNNKEL (reference sequence). The CDR3 length is 13 residues. DNA for the CDR3: TGTGCCAGCAGACATAGCGGGAGAGTTGAGCAGTTCTTC. Protein sequence: CASRHSGRVEQFF.

V is TRBV11-2 and J is TRBJ1-3; D call uncertain. The V gene lost 5 bases and the J gene lost 0 bases, with 11 bases spanning the gap. The CDR3 is 15 amino acids. CDR1 is SGHAT and CDR2 is FQNNGV in the germline V gene. CDR3 DNA sequence: TGTGCCAGCAGCCCGCCCGGGATCTCTGGAAACACCATATATTTT. Translation gives CASSPPGISGNTIYF.

This clone was detected only once. The J gene is TRBJ2-7, the V gene TRBV3-1 (or the pseudogene TRBV3-2), with a possible D match to TRBD2 (5 bases). The germline V gene encodes CDR1 LGHDT and CDR2 YNNKEL (reference sequence). Trimming took off 4 bases at V and 3 bases at J, with 10 bases between the two ends. There are 13 residues in the CDR3. The CDR3 coding sequence is TGTGCCAGCAGCCCCGGGGAAGTCTACGAGCAGTACTTC. Its protein product is CASSPGEVYEQYF.

The chain is built from TRBV28 and TRBJ2-3; D might be TRBD2 (8 bases). V gave up 9 bases and J gave up 4 bases, with 20 bases separating them. The germline gives CDR1 MDHEN, CDR2 SYDVKM. CDR3 size: 15 residues. In DNA, the CDR3 is TGTGCCAGTCGATCCGGGACAGCGGGAGCAGATACGCAGTATTTT. It is translated as CASRSGTAGADTQYF.

The rearrangement joins TRBV7-2 to TRBJ2-1; 7 bases agree with TRBD2. The V and J ends lost 5 bases and 0 bases, in that order; junction bases with no gene match: 4. Germline CDR1 SGHTA, CDR2 FQGNSA. This CDR3 is built from 15 residues. Here the CDR3 DNA reads TGTGCCAGCAGCCACGGACTAGACTCCTACAATGAGCAGTTCTTC. Amino acids: CASSHGLDSYNEQFF.

The J gene is TRBJ2-6, the V gene TRBV28, with D uncertain. Germline V gene data show CDR1 as MDHEN and CDR2 as SYDVKM. There are 12 residues in the CDR3. V shed 11 bases and J shed 3 bases, with 8 bases lying between them. CDR3 bases: TGTGCCTGCCGAGATGGGGCCAACGTCCTGACTTTC. Protein product: CACRDGANVLTF.

The J gene is TRBJ2-1, the V gene TRBV7-6; 9 bases fit TRBD2. Germline V CDR1 and CDR2: SGHVS, FNYEAQ. The CDR3 is 15 residues long. V shed 7 bases, J shed 8 bases, and the junction held 12 bases outside the gene matches. For the CDR3, the DNA is TGTGCCAGCACCCCAGGAGCGGGAGGCAGCGATGAGCAGTTCTTC. Protein product: CASTPGAGGSDEQFF.

This chain links TRBV5-5 with TRBJ2-1; 11 bases fit TRBD2. This CDR3 has 15 residues. CDR1 and CDR2 from the germline V gene are SGHKS and YYEKEE (reference sequence). V dropped 2 bases and J dropped 4; count of bases not matched to a gene: 2. CDR3 in DNA: TGTGCCAGCAGCTTAACTAGCGGGGGTTACAATGAGCAGTTCTTC. The encoded protein is CASSLTSGGYNEQFF.

This chain links TRBV19 with TRBJ1-1; D unresolved. The V end lost 2 bases, the J end lost 6 bases, and 10 bases lay between the germline ends. In germline, CDR1 is LNHDA, CDR2 SQIVND (reference sequence). The length of the CDR3 is 13 residues. In DNA, the CDR3 is TGTGCCAGTAGTATAATGCTGGCCGCTGAAGCTTTCTTT. Amino acid sequence: CASSIMLAAEAFF.

This chain connects TRBV7-9 to TRBJ2-1; TRBD2 is a possible D gene (6 bases). Germline lookup yields CDR1 SEHNR and CDR2 FQNEAQ (reference sequence). This CDR3 region has 14 residues. Trimming removed 5 bases from V and 8 bases from J, with 16 bases in between. The CDR3 reads CASSRDSVLDEQFF. The CDR3 nucleotides are TGTGCCAGCAGCCGGGACTCGGTTCTAGATGAGCAGTTCTTC. The full variable domain, with the rest looked up from reference TRBV7-9 and TRBJ2-1, is DTGVSQNPRHKITKRGQNVTFRCDPISEHNRLYWYRQTLGQGPEFLTYFQNEAQLEKSRLLSDRFSAERPKGSFSTLEIQRTEQGDSAMYLCASSRDSVLDEQFFGPGTRLTVL.

The chain recombines TRBV10-3 with TRBJ1-5; 7 nucleotides line up with TRBD1. The CDR3 has 15 residues. CDR1 and CDR2 from the germline V gene are ENHRY and SYGVKD. Trimming cost V 6 bases and J 1 base; bases outside gene matches: 6. The CDR3 region is CAISPEGASNQPQHF. DNA for the CDR3: TGTGCCATCAGCCCGGAGGGGGCCAGCAATCAGCCCCAGCATTTT.

J is TRBJ2-5 and V is TRBV27; 7 positions match TRBD1. V dropped 2 bases and J dropped 4; count of bases not matched to a gene: 4. Germline values: CDR1 MNHEY, CDR2 SMNVEV (reference sequence). CDR3 length: 14 amino acids. CDR3: CASSLTTGRETQYF. DNA of the CDR3: TGTGCCAGCAGTTTAACGACAGGGAGAGAGACCCAGTACTTC.

The V and J genes are TRBV19 and TRBJ1-2, with D perhaps TRBD1 (6 bases). The CDR3 extends over 13 amino acids. Trimming cost V 5 bases and J 4 bases, with 11 bases left between them. Germline CDR1 and CDR2: LNHDA and SQIVND (reference sequence). CDR3 in DNA: TGTGCCAGTAGTCCCCAGACAGGCTATGGCTACACCTTC. This sequence encodes CASSPQTGYGYTF.